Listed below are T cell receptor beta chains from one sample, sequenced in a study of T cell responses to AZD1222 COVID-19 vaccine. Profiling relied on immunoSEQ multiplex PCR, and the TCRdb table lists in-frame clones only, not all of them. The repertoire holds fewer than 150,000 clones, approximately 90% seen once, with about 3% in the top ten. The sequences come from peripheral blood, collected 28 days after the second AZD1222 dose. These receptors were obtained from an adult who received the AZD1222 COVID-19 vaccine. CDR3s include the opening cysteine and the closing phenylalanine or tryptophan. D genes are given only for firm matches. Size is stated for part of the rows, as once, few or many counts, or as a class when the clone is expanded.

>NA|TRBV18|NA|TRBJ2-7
CASSPTGWGGNEQYF
TGTGCCAGCTCACCTACAGGTTGGGGCGGAAACGAGCAGTACTTC
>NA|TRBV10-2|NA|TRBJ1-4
CATQSTLSNEKLFF
TGCGCCACCCAATCGACACTTTCAAATGAAAAACTGTTTTTT
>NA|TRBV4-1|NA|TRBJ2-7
CASSDSSYEQYF
TGCGCCAGCAGCGATAGCTCCTACGAGCAGTACTTC
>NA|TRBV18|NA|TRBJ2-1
CASSPPGRNRLSSYNEQFF
TGTGCCAGCTCACCACCGGGGCGAAACAGGCTAAGCTCCTACAATGAGCAGTTCTTC
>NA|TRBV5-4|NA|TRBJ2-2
CASRVGEANTGELFF
TGTGCCAGCAGAGTGGGGGAGGCGAACACCGGGGAGCTGTTTTTT
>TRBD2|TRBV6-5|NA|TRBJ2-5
CASSYSSGGWETQYF
TGTGCCAGCAGTTACTCTAGCGGGGGTTGGGAGACCCAGTACTTC
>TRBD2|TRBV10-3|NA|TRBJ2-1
CAIGLTGGVNEQFF
TGTGCCATCGGCCTAACGGGAGGGGTCAATGAGCAGTTCTTC
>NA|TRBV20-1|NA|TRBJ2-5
CSASLGSQETQYF
TGCAGTGCTAGTCTGGGATCCCAAGAGACCCAGTACTTC
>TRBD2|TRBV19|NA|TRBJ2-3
CASTPGRGFFRTSGRATDTQYF
TGTGCCAGTACCCCAGGGAGGGGCTTTTTTAGGACTAGCGGGAGGGCCACAGATACGCAGTATTTT
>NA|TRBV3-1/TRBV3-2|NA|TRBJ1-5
CASSRQQNQPQHF
TGTGCCAGCAGCCGCCAACAGAATCAGCCCCAGCATTTT
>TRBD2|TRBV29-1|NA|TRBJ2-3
CSVGLAGVRLPDTQYF
TGCAGCGTAGGTCTAGCGGGAGTGCGTCTCCCCGATACGCAGTATTTT
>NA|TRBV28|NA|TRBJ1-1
CASSLAVQNTEAFF
TGTGCCAGCAGTTTGGCGGTCCAGAACACTGAAGCTTTCTTT
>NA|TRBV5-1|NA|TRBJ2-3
CASSLNTDTQYF
TGCGCCAGCAGCTTGAACACAGATACGCAGTATTTT
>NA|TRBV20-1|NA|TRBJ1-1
CSVSRRADTEAFF
TGCAGTGTTAGTCGACGGGCGGACACTGAAGCTTTCTTT
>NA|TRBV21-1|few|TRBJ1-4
CASTRTWVREKLFF
TGTGCCAGCACCCGCACGTGGGTTCGTGAAAAACTGTTTTTT
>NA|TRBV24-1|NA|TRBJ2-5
CATSDPPGGGETQYF
TGTGCCACCAGTGATCCTCCCGGGGGCGGAGAGACCCAGTACTTC
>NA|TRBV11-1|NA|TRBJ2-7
CASSKTDYEQYF
TGTGCCAGCAGCAAGACCGACTACGAGCAGTACTTC
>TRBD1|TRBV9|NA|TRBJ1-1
CASSVGYRGTEAFF
TGTGCCAGCAGCGTAGGCTACAGGGGGACTGAAGCTTTCTTT
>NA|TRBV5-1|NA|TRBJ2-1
CASSLAVRGNEQFF
TGCGCCAGCAGCTTGGCCGTTAGGGGGAATGAGCAGTTCTTC
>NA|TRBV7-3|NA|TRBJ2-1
CASSSTASSYNEQFF
TGTGCCAGCAGCTCGACAGCGAGCTCCTACAATGAGCAGTTCTTC
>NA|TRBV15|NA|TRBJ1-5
CATSRDTPGWTANQPQHF
TGTGCCACCAGCAGGGACACCCCCGGATGGACAGCCAATCAGCCCCAGCATTTT
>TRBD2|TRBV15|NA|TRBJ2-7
CATSRDQGGLYEQYF
TGTGCCACCAGCAGAGACCAGGGAGGGCTCTACGAGCAGTACTTC
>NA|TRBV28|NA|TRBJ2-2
CASSLWDQHLRSTGELFF
TGTGCCAGCAGTTTATGGGACCAACACCTTCGGAGCACCGGGGAGCTGTTTTTT
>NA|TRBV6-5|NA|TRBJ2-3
CASSYGGTDTQYF
TGTGCCAGCAGTTACGGGGGGACAGATACGCAGTATTTT
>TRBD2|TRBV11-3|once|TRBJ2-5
CASSSRSGGTAETQYF
TGTGCCAGCAGCTCGCGCTCGGGAGGCACGGCTGAGACCCAGTACTTC
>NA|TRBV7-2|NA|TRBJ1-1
CASSLARGGEAFF
TGTGCCAGCAGCTTAGCGCGGGGCGGGGAAGCTTTCTTT
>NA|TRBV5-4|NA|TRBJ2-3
CASSPDSSTDTQYF
TGTGCCAGCAGCCCCGACAGCAGCACAGATACGCAGTATTTT
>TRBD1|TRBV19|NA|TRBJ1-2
CASSSWDRERGGYTF
TGTGCCAGTAGTTCCTGGGACAGGGAACGCGGGGGCTACACCTTC
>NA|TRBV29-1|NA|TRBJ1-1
CSVERGNTEAFF
TGCAGCGTTGAGCGTGGGAACACTGAAGCTTTCTTT
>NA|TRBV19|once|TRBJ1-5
CASPFWGNQPQHF
TGTGCCAGTCCATTTTGGGGCAATCAGCCCCAGCATTTT
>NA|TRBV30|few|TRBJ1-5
CAWSEGSNQPQHF
TGTGCCTGGAGTGAGGGTAGCAATCAGCCCCAGCATTTT
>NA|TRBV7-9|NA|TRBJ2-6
CASSFRGANVLTF
TGTGCCAGCAGCTTCCGTGGGGCCAACGTCCTGACTTTC